A selection of T cell receptor beta chains follows, all from one sample in a study of blood T cell repertoires in COVID-19. The repertoire was sequenced with immunoSEQ multiplex PCR; TCRdb's copy has only in-frame clones and lacks some. The sample records a few hundred thousand clones, roughly 84% being singletons. Sequenced sample: PBMCs or T cells enriched from blood (not recorded which). The receptors derive from a woman aged 50 to 60 who had been exposed to COVID-19. The CDR3 runs from the conserved cysteine through the conserved F or W. The order of the fields is D gene, V gene, J gene, clone size, CDR3 DNA, CDR3 protein. The D gene is left open where the match is weak. Part of the rows lack a size; the others show once, few, many or a class for expanded clones.

d_call: -; v_call: TRBV6-5; j_call: TRBJ2-2; clone_size: -; cdr3_nt: TGTGCCAGCGGTCAGGGAATCGCGAACACCGGGGAGCTGTTTTTT; cdr3_aa: CASGQGIANTGELFF
d_call: -; v_call: TRBV5-6; j_call: TRBJ1-2; clone_size: many; cdr3_nt: TGTGCCAGCCTACCCTGGGGGGGCTCGGGGGCCACCTTC; cdr3_aa: CASLPWGGSGATF
d_call: -; v_call: TRBV6-1; j_call: TRBJ1-1; clone_size: -; cdr3_nt: TGTGCCAGCAGTGAGCCTAACAGCCTCGGGGTGTCTGAAGCTTTCTTT; cdr3_aa: CASSEPNSLGVSEAFF
d_call: -; v_call: TRBV5-5; j_call: TRBJ1-6; clone_size: -; cdr3_nt: TGTGCCAGCAGCAATACCCCTACGAGCTCCTATAATTCACCCCTCCACTTT; cdr3_aa: CASSNTPTSSYNSPLHF
d_call: TRBD2; v_call: TRBV5-1; j_call: TRBJ2-3; clone_size: -; cdr3_nt: TGCGCCAGCAGCGAACCCCTAGCGGGGGGCACAGATACGCAGTATTTT; cdr3_aa: CASSEPLAGGTDTQYF
d_call: -; v_call: TRBV15; j_call: TRBJ2-7; clone_size: -; cdr3_nt: TGTGCCACCAGCAGAGGAGGACAGGAGGGACGCTACGAGCAGTACTTC; cdr3_aa: CATSRGGQEGRYEQYF
d_call: -; v_call: TRBV5-4; j_call: TRBJ1-2; clone_size: once; cdr3_nt: TGTGCCAGCAGCTCGGGGGGGGACTATGGCTACACCTTC; cdr3_aa: CASSSGGDYGYTF
d_call: -; v_call: TRBV5-8; j_call: TRBJ1-2; clone_size: -; cdr3_nt: TGTGCCAGCAGCTTGGGCCCGGAGGGCTACACCTTC; cdr3_aa: CASSLGPEGYTF
d_call: -; v_call: TRBV6-5; j_call: TRBJ2-7; clone_size: -; cdr3_nt: TGTGCCAGCAGTTACTCCTTAGGGGCCGACGAGCAGTACTTC; cdr3_aa: CASSYSLGADEQYF
d_call: -; v_call: TRBV20-1; j_call: TRBJ1-1; clone_size: -; cdr3_nt: TGCAGTGCTATTGACAGATACACTGAAGCTTTCTTT; cdr3_aa: CSAIDRYTEAFF
d_call: -; v_call: TRBV6-5; j_call: TRBJ2-5; clone_size: -; cdr3_nt: TGTGCCAGCAGCCCCTCTCGGGGAAAGACCCAGTACTTC; cdr3_aa: CASSPSRGKTQYF
d_call: TRBD2; v_call: TRBV5-1; j_call: TRBJ2-2; clone_size: -; cdr3_nt: TGCGCCAGCATTAAGGGCGTAGCGGGGGCCGGGGATCCCGGGGAGCTGTTTTTT; cdr3_aa: CASIKGVAGAGDPGELFF
d_call: -; v_call: TRBV2; j_call: TRBJ2-3; clone_size: -; cdr3_nt: TGTGCCAGCAGGGAGGGGCTGAGCACAGATACGCAGTATTTT; cdr3_aa: CASREGLSTDTQYF
d_call: -; v_call: TRBV6-5; j_call: TRBJ1-1; clone_size: -; cdr3_nt: TGTGCCAGCAGTTACATGGGAGACACTGAAGCTTTCTTT; cdr3_aa: CASSYMGDTEAFF
d_call: -; v_call: TRBV7-9; j_call: TRBJ2-2; clone_size: -; cdr3_nt: TGTGCCAGCAGGTTGGGGGCACCGAACACCGGGGAGCTGTTTTTT; cdr3_aa: CASRLGAPNTGELFF
d_call: -; v_call: TRBV7-7; j_call: TRBJ1-1; clone_size: -; cdr3_nt: TGTGCCAGCAGCCTATCGATGAACACTGAAGCTTTCTTT; cdr3_aa: CASSLSMNTEAFF
d_call: -; v_call: TRBV7-2; j_call: TRBJ2-3; clone_size: -; cdr3_nt: TGTGCCAGCAGCTCGGGCGGGGCCAGCACAGATACGCAGTATTTT; cdr3_aa: CASSSGGASTDTQYF
d_call: -; v_call: TRBV6-1; j_call: TRBJ1-5; clone_size: -; cdr3_nt: TGTGCCAGCAGTGAAGCGCAGGTAGGGCCCCAGCATTTT; cdr3_aa: CASSEAQVGPQHF
d_call: -; v_call: TRBV19; j_call: TRBJ2-7; clone_size: -; cdr3_nt: TGTGCCAGTAGTGGAACAGGGTCCCACGAGCAGTACTTC; cdr3_aa: CASSGTGSHEQYF
d_call: TRBD1; v_call: TRBV6-1; j_call: TRBJ1-6; clone_size: -; cdr3_nt: TGTGCCAGCAGTGAAATAGTTGGGGCGACAGGGATGTCTTCACCCCTCCACTTT; cdr3_aa: CASSEIVGATGMSSPLHF
d_call: TRBD1; v_call: TRBV28; j_call: TRBJ1-5; clone_size: few; cdr3_nt: TGTGCCAGCAGTACATCGACAGGGATGAGCAATCAGCCCCAGCATTTT; cdr3_aa: CASSTSTGMSNQPQHF
d_call: TRBD1; v_call: TRBV4-3; j_call: TRBJ2-3; clone_size: -; cdr3_nt: TGCGCCAGCAGCCCTCAACAGGGGACAACGCAGTATTTT; cdr3_aa: CASSPQQGTTQYF
d_call: TRBD1; v_call: TRBV6-5; j_call: TRBJ1-1; clone_size: -; cdr3_nt: TGTGCCAGCAGTTTGGGACAGAAGCTCATGAACACTGAAGCTTTCTTT; cdr3_aa: CASSLGQKLMNTEAFF